Ten or more counts support the clone carrying this T cell receptor beta chain. Its antigen remains unknown. This CDR3 region has 16 residues. Germline-derived CDR1 and CDR2 are SGHTA and FQGNSA. Between the trimmed V and J ends, which lost 5 bases and 2 bases, there was a span of 13 bases. This entry is derived from a study of breast tumors, draining lymph nodes, adjacent tissues. General observations from the study: Tumor and nontumor repertoires were significantly more similar in luminal-like than in basal-like breast cancer. Tumors had less TCR diversity than lymph nodes, more than nontumor tissue. That most tumor T cells come from lymph nodes remained unproven.

From the multiplex PCR reads, TCRdb called clonotypes with MiXCR, one entry per CDR3 protein. This sample has approximately 150,000 distinct CDR3 sequences, with about 30% found just once. Breast cancer patients provided tissue from their axillary draining lymph nodes. The rearrangement uses TRBV7-2 and TRBJ1-6; no definite D call. The sample taken for sequencing was axillary lymph node tissue. The receptor was derived from a female donor with breast cancer. Some clones in this sample may be carry-over from other donors' samples. The CDR3 spells CASSPGGSAYNSPLHF. The CDR3 nucleotides are TGTGCCAGCAGCCCTGGCGGGAGCGCCTATAATTCACCCCTCCACTTT.